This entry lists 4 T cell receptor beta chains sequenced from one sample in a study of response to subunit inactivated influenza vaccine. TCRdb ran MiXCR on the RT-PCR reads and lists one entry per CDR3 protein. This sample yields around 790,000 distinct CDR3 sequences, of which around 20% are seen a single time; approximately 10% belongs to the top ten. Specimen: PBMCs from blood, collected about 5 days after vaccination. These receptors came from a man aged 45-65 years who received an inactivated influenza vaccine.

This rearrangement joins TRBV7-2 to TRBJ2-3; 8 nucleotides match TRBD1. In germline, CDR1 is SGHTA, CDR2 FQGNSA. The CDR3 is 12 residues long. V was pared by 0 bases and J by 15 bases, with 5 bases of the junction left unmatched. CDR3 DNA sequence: TGTGCCAGCAGCTTAGCGGACAGGGTGGTTTATTTT. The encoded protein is CASSLADRVVYF.

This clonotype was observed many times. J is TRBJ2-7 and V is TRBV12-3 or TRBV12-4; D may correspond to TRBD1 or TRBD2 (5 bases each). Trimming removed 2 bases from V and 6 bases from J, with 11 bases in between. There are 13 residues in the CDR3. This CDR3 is CASSLRGGTEQYF. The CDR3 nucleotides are TGTGCCAGCAGTTTACGGGGTGGGACCGAGCAGTACTTC.

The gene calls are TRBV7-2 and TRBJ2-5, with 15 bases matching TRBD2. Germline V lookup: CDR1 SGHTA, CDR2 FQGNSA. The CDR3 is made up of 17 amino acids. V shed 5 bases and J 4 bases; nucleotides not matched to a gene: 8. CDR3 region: CASSASPGLAGGETQYF. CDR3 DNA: TGTGCCAGCAGCGCCAGCCCGGGACTAGCGGGGGGAGAGACCCAGTACTTC.

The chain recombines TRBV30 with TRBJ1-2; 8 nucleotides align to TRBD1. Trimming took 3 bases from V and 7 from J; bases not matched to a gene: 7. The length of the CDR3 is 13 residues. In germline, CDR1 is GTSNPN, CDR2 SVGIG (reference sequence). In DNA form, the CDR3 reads TGTGCCTGGAGCGCCCAGGGGGCGGGTGGCTACACCTTC. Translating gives CAWSAQGAGGYTF.